Listed here are 5 T cell receptor beta chains from one sample, sequenced in a study of OX40 agonist ivuxolimab in advanced cancers. Sequenced by immunoSEQ multiplex PCR; TCRdb stores in-frame clones only, minus some. The data show approximately 40,000 clones, less than 85% seen once. The sample here was CD4+ or CD8+ T cells sorted from blood, taken in a trial of the OX40 agonist ivuxolimab. These receptor sequences come from an adult with an advanced solid tumor such as melanoma, head and neck, liver or kidney cancer.

V usage is TRBV7-2 and J usage is TRBJ2-2, with 9 bases that match TRBD1. V was pared by 5 bases and J by 3 bases, with 4 bases of the junction left unmatched. Germline assignment: CDR1 SGHTA and CDR2 FQGNSA. CDR3 length equals 15 residues. This chain's CDR3 is CASSQGQGYTGELFF. The CDR3 region has the DNA TGTGCCAGCAGCCAGGGACAGGGTTACACCGGGGAGCTGTTTTTT.

The table lists this clone with a count of one. The V gene is TRBV6-5, the J gene TRBJ2-5; weak D call: TRBD2 (5 bases). The closer fit of TRBJ2-7 to the DNA end suggests the J call may be wrong. CDR3 length: 14 amino acids. Germline assignment: CDR1 MNHEY and CDR2 SVGAGI. The CDR3 loop reads CASSRGDSSYEQYF. The CDR3 nucleotides are TGTGCCAGCAGTCGGGGAGATAGCTCCTACGAGCAGTACTTC.

The chain uses TRBV2 and TRBJ2-7; 8 bases agree with TRBD1. The CDR3 has 11 residues. CDR1 SNHLY and CDR2 FYNNEI come from the germline V gene. CDR3 coding DNA: TGTGCGCAGGGGGCAATGGACGAGCAGTACTTC. It codes for CAQGAMDEQYF.

The chain employs TRBV30 and TRBJ1-1; D ambiguous. The CDR3 is 10 residues long. CDR1 GTSNPN and CDR2 SVGIG come from the germline V gene (reference sequence). The V and J ends lost 3 bases and 8 bases respectively, with 7 bases between them. In DNA form, the CDR3 reads TGTGCCTGGAGACCCGAAGAAGCTTTCTTT. Its protein product is CAWRPEEAFF.

The V gene is TRBV19, the J gene TRBJ2-7; D is possibly TRBD1 (6 bases). The CDR3 covers 13 residues. Germline CDR1 and CDR2: LNHDA and SQIVND (reference sequence). The germline V and J ends were trimmed by 6 bases and 3 bases, with 12 bases remaining between them. CDR3 sequence reads: CASSRDRNYEQYF. The CDR3 nucleotides read TGTGCCAGTAGCAGAGACAGGAACTACGAGCAGTACTTC. Full variable domain (rest looked up from reference TRBV19 and TRBJ2-7): DGGITQSPKYLFRKEGQNVTLSCEQNLNHDAMYWYRQDPGQGLRLIYYSQIVNDFQKGDIAEGYSVSREKKESFPLTVTSAQKNPTAFYLCASSRDRNYEQYFGPGTRLTVT.